The 4 T cell receptor beta chains below come from one sample, sequenced in a study of technical replicates of blood from a handful of donors. Clones were sequenced by immunoSEQ multiplex PCR, and TCRdb holds only the in-frame ones, with some missing. The sample contains some 54,000 clones, 85% to 95% of which appear only once. Sequencing was performed on PBMCs. The receptor set was obtained from a human donor in good health. Some clones in this sample may be carry-over from other donors' samples.

This chain joins TRBV7-6 and TRBJ2-3; no definite D call. Germline CDR1 is SGHVS and CDR2 is FNYEAQ. CDR3 length: 12 residues. With 5 bases removed from V and 5 bases from J, the gap between germline ends came to 8 bases. The CDR3 spells CASSGTEDTQYF. CDR3 in DNA: TGTGCCAGCAGCGGAACAGAAGATACGCAGTATTTT.

The chain links TRBV9 to TRBJ1-6; 8 positions agree with TRBD1. The J segment lost 7 bases and the V segment lost 0 bases, leaving 6 bases of the junction unmatched. The CDR3 is 16 residues long. CDR1 and CDR2 from the germline V gene are SGDLS and YYNGEE. The CDR3 bases are TGTGCCAGCAGCGTAGGGTTGGGGACAGGCAATTCACCCCTCCACTTT. It specifies CASSVGLGTGNSPLHF. Combining the CDR3 with reference TRBV9 and TRBJ1-6 gives the whole variable domain DSGVTQTPKHLITATGQRVTLRCSPRSGDLSVYWYQQSLDQGLQFLIQYYNGEERAKGNILERFSAQQFPDLHSELNLSSLELGDSALYFCASSVGLGTGNSPLHFGNGTRLTVT.

This chain connects TRBV25-1 to TRBJ2-6; TRBD1 is a possible D gene (6 bases). Looked up from germline, CDR1 is MGHDK and CDR2 is SYGVNS. This CDR3 has 16 amino acids. V was shortened by 3 bases and J by 2 bases, with 11 bases between the two germline ends. The CDR3 DNA reads as TGTGCCAGCAGTGACCCTGGGACAACTGGGGCCAACGTCCTGACTTTC. It yields the protein CASSDPGTTGANVLTF. The variable domain in full, with the rest retrieved from reference TRBV25-1 and TRBJ2-6, is EADIYQTPRYLVIGTGKKITLECSQTMGHDKMYWYQQDPGMELHLIHYSYGVNSTEKGDLSSESTVSRIRTEHFPLTLESARPSHTSQYLCASSDPGTTGANVLTFGAGSRLTVL.

The chain recombines TRBV5-4 with TRBJ2-7, with 11 bases matching TRBD2. This CDR3 spans 16 amino acids. The germline V gene has CDR1 SGHNT and CDR2 YYREEE (reference sequence). The trim removed 4 bases at V and 3 bases at J, leaving 9 bases unmatched. CDR3 amino acids: CASSELGTSGGYEQYF. The CDR3 coding sequence is TGTGCCAGCAGCGAGTTAGGGACTAGCGGAGGCTACGAGCAGTACTTC. The entire variable domain, with the rest obtained from reference TRBV5-4 and TRBJ2-7, is as follows: ETGVTQSPTHLIKTRGQQVTLRCSSQSGHNTVSWYQQALGQGPQFIFQYYREEENGRGNFPPRFSGLQFPNYSSELNVNALELDDSALYLCASSELGTSGGYEQYFGPGTRLTVT.